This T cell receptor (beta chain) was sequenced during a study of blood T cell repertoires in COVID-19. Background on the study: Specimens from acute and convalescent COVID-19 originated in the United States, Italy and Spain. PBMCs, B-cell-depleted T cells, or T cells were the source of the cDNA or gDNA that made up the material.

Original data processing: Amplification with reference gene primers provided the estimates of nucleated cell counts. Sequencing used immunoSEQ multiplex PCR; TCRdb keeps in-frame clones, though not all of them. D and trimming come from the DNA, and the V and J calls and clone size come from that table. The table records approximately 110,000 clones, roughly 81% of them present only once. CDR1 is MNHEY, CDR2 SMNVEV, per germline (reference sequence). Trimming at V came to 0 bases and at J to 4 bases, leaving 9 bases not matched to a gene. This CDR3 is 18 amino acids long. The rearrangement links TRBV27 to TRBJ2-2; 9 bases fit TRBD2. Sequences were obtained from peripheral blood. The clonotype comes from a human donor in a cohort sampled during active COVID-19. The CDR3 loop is CASSLSGGLALITGELFF. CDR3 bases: TGTGCCAGCAGTTTATCGGGGGGACTAGCTTTAATCACCGGGGAGCTGTTTTTT.